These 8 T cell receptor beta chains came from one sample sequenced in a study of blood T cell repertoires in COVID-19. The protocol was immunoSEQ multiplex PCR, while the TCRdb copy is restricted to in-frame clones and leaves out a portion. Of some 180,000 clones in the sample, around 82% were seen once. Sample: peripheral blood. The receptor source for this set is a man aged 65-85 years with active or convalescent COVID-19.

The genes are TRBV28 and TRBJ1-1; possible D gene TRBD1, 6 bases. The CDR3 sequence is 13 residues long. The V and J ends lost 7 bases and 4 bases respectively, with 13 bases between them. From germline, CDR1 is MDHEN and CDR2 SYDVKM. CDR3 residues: CASTGDLGTEAFF. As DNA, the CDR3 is TGTGCCAGCACAGGGGATTTGGGCACTGAAGCTTTCTTT.

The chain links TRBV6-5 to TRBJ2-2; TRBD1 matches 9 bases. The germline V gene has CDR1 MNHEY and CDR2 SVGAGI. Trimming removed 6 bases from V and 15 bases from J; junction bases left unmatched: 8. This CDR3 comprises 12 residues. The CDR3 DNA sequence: TGTGCCAGCAGGACGGGGGACAGGGTCATGTTTTTT. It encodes CASRTGDRVMFF.

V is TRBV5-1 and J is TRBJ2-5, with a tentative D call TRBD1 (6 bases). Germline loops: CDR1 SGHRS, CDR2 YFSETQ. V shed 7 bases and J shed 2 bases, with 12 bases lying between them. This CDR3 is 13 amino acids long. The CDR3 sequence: CASRPGQQETQYF. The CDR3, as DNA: TGCGCCAGCCGCCCAGGACAGCAAGAGACCCAGTACTTC. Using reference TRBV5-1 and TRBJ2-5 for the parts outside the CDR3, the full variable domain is KAGVTQTPRYLIKTRGQQVTLSCSPISGHRSVSWYQQTPGQGLQFLFEYFSETQRNKGNFPGRFSGRQFSNSRSEMNVSTLELGDSALYLCASRPGQQETQYFGPGTRLLVL.

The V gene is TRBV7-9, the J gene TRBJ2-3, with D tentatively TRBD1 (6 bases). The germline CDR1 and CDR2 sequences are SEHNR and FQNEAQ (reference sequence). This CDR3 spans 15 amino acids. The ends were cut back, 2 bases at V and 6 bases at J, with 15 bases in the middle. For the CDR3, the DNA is TGTGCCAGCAGCTTAAACAGGGTGCAGGAGGATACGCAGTATTTT. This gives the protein CASSLNRVQEDTQYF.

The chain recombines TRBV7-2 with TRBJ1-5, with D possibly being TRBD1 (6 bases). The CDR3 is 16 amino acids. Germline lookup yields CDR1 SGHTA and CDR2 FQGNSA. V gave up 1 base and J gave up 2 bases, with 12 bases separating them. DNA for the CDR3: TGTGCCAGCAGCTTAGTAGGTCCAGGGGGCAATCAGCCCCAGCATTTT. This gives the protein CASSLVGPGGNQPQHF.

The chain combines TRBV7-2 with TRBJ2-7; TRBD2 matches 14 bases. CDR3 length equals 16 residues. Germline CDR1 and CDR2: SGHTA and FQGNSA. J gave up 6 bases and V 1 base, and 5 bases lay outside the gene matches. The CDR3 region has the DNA TGTGCCAGCAGCTTAGGCTCGGGACTAGCGGGAGCCGAGCAGTACTTC. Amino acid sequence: CASSLGSGLAGAEQYF.

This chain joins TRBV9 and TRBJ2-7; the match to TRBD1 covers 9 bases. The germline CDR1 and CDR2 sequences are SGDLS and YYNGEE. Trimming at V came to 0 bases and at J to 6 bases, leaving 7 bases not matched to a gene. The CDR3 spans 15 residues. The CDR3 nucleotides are TGTGCCAGCAGCGTAGGGGGGACAGGGAGATCCGAGCAGTACTTC. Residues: CASSVGGTGRSEQYF.

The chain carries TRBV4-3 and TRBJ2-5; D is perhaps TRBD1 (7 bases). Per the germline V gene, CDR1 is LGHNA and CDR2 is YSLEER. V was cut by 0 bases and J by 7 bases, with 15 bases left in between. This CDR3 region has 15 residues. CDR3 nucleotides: TGCGCCAGCAGCCAAGATTGGCGGCAGGGGGGGACCCAGTACTTC. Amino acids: CASSQDWRQGGTQYF.